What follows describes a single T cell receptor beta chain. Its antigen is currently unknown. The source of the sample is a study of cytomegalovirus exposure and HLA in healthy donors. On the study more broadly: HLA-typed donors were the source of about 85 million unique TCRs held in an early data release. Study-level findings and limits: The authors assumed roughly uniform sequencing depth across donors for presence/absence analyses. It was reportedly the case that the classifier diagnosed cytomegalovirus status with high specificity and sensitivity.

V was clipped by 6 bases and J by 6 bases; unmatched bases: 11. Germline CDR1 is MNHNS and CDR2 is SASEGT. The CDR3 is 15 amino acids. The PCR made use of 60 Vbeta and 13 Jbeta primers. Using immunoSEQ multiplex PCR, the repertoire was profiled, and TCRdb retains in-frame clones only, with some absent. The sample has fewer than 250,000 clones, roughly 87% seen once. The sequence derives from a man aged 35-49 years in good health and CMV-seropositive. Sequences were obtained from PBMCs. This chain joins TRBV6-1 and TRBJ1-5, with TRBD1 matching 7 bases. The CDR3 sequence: CASSPSPGQPQPQHF. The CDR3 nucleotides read TGTGCCAGCAGCCCCTCTCCGGGACAGCCTCAGCCCCAGCATTTT.